The 31 T cell receptor beta chains given below trace back to one sample, sequenced in a study of shared clonotypes between healthy human individuals. TCRdb's table, derived via immunoSEQ multiplex PCR, lists solely in-frame clones and lacks some. The table lists about 2.4 million clones, roughly 93% of them singletons. The sample was naive CD4+ T cells from PBMCs. The subset denotes: CD45RA+ positively selected. The receptors derive from a man younger than 35 in good health. Some clones in this sample may be carry-over from other donors' samples.

This rearrangement joins TRBV9 to TRBJ2-3; 9 nucleotides match TRBD2. This CDR3 is 19 amino acids long. V was pared by 0 bases and J by 3 bases, with 14 bases of the junction left unmatched. CDR1 SGDLS and CDR2 YYNGEE come from the germline V gene. The CDR3 DNA reads as TGTGCCAGCAGCGTAGAACCCCGGGGTAGCGGGAGTCAGACAGATACGCAGTATTTT. This codes for CASSVEPRGSGSQTDTQYF.

The chain links TRBV4-2 to TRBJ1-1; D is unclear. CDR3 size: 16 residues. The V gene's germline CDR1 is LGHNA and CDR2 YNFKEQ. V gave up 0 bases and J gave up 1 base, with 12 bases separating them. The CDR3, as DNA: TGTGCCAGCAGCCAAGAGGGGTTGGGTCGGAACACTGAAGCTTTCTTT. This gives the protein CASSQEGLGRNTEAFF.

The J gene is TRBJ1-1, the V gene TRBV19; the match to TRBD1 covers 10 bases. V lost 5 bases and J lost 5; bases outside the gene matches: 5. The CDR3 consists of 14 residues. CDR1 and CDR2 (germline): LNHDA, SQIVND (reference sequence). The CDR3 sequence is CASSSGQGGTEAFF. The DNA for the CDR3 is TGTGCCAGTAGTTCAGGACAGGGGGGTACTGAAGCTTTCTTT.

The chain is built from TRBV5-1 and TRBJ2-1; D call uncertain. The V and J ends lost 6 bases and 6 bases respectively, with 19 bases between them. This CDR3 spans 15 amino acids. Per germline, CDR1 SGHRS and CDR2 YFSETQ. The CDR3 loop reads CASTLGVVPTNEQFF. Written as DNA, the CDR3 is TGCGCCAGCACCCTAGGTGTAGTACCCACCAATGAGCAGTTCTTC.

V and J are TRBV6-5 and TRBJ1-2; D not resolved. The CDR3 runs 13 residues. Trimming shortened V by 6 bases and J by 4 bases, and 12 bases separated the two germline ends. CDR1 MNHEY and CDR2 SVGAGI come from the germline V gene. CDR3 in DNA: TGTGCCAGCAGCCCTGGGTATCCCTATGGCTACACCTTC. It encodes CASSPGYPYGYTF.

The V call is TRBV27, the J call TRBJ2-7; 7 bases match TRBD1. The CDR3 is made up of 15 amino acids. With 6 bases clipped from V and 3 bases from J, the junction kept 11 bases outside the gene matches. Germline loops: CDR1 MNHEY, CDR2 SMNVEV (reference sequence). The CDR3 sequence: CASRAAGTDYYEQYF. As DNA, the CDR3 is TGTGCCAGCAGGGCCGCCGGGACAGACTACTACGAGCAGTACTTC.

The genes are TRBV7-9 and TRBJ1-1; weak D call: TRBD1 (6 bases). V dropped 0 bases and J dropped 0 bases, with 17 bases sitting between them. Germline V lookup: CDR1 SEHNR, CDR2 FQNEAQ (reference sequence). The CDR3 is 18 residues long. The CDR3 region has the DNA TGTGCCAGCAGCTTAGCGGGGGCGGGGTTCGAGCTGAACACTGAAGCTTTCTTT. Protein sequence: CASSLAGAGFELNTEAFF. The whole variable domain, filled in from reference TRBV7-9 and TRBJ1-1, reads DTGVSQNPRHKITKRGQNVTFRCDPISEHNRLYWYRQTLGQGPEFLTYFQNEAQLEKSRLLSDRFSAERPKGSFSTLEIQRTEQGDSAMYLCASSLAGAGFELNTEAFFGQGTRLTVV.

This chain connects TRBV21-1 to TRBJ2-6. TRBV21-1 is a recognized pseudogene. This CDR3 comprises 18 residues. The CDR3 DNA reads TGTGCCAGCAGCTTATGTCGGGACCCTTCAGCCGGGGCCAACGTCCTGACTTTC. Encoded protein: CASSLCRDPSAGANVLTF.

The rearrangement links TRBV4-2 to TRBJ2-7; D gene ambiguous. The germline CDR1 and CDR2 sequences are LGHNA and YNFKEQ. The CDR3 runs 14 residues. Between the trimmed V and J ends, which lost 1 base and 2 bases, there was a span of 9 bases. CDR3: CASSQGNPPYEQYF. CDR3 bases: TGTGCCAGCAGCCAAGGTAATCCACCCTACGAGCAGTACTTC.

This clone was seen just once. Other nucleotide sequences from this sample produce the same CDR3. V is TRBV5-1 and J is TRBJ2-5; no firm D call. The CDR3 consists of 13 residues. Germline V CDR1 and CDR2: SGHRS, YFSETQ. Trimming took 0 bases from V and 1 from J, leaving 4 bases between them. Written as DNA, the CDR3 is TGCGCCAGCAGCTTGGCTATCCAAGAGACCCAGTACTTC. Protein sequence: CASSLAIQETQYF.

The chain links TRBV6-5 to TRBJ1-5; no firm D call. CDR3 length: 13 residues. Trimming stripped 2 bases from V and 4 bases from J, with 6 bases between. Per the germline V gene, CDR1 is MNHEY and CDR2 is SVGAGI. CDR3 sequence reads: CASSYEANQPQHF. In DNA, the CDR3 is TGTGCCAGCAGTTACGAGGCAAATCAGCCCCAGCATTTT.

In its sample, this clone was seen once. J is TRBJ2-7 and V is TRBV25-1; D is undetermined. Germline V CDR1 and CDR2: MGHDK, SYGVNS. V lost 5 bases and J lost 2, with 16 bases in between. The CDR3 is made up of 15 amino acids. CDR3 coding DNA: TGTGCCAGCAGTTTTCTAGGCGCAGACACCTACGAGCAGTACTTC. Amino acid sequence: CASSFLGADTYEQYF.

This clone was picked up a small number of times. The V call is TRBV9, the J call TRBJ1-1; no clear D. The CDR3 loop spans 13 amino acids. The V gene lost 0 bases and the J gene lost 3 bases, with 6 bases spanning the gap. Per germline, CDR1 SGDLS and CDR2 YYNGEE. The CDR3 bases are TGTGCCAGCAGCGTAGTAACGGACACTGAAGCTTTCTTT. Its translation: CASSVVTDTEAFF.

The chain recombines TRBV5-6 with TRBJ1-2; D is unresolved. From germline, CDR1 is SGHDT and CDR2 YYEEEE. Trimming shortened V by 4 bases and J by 1 base, and 8 bases separated the two germline ends. CDR3 length: 13 amino acids. CDR3 region: CASSRTDNYGYTF. In DNA, the CDR3 is TGTGCCAGCAGCCGGACGGATAACTATGGCTACACCTTC.

The chain links TRBV5-1 to TRBJ2-1; tentatively, D is TRBD2 (5 bases). The germline V and J ends were trimmed by 1 base and 4 bases, with 12 bases remaining between them. Germline CDR1 reads SGHRS; CDR2 reads YFSETQ. The CDR3 covers 15 residues. In DNA, the CDR3 is TGCGCCAGCAGCTTGATGGTAGCGACTTACAATGAGCAGTTCTTC. Translation: CASSLMVATYNEQFF.

The V gene is TRBV7-2, the J gene TRBJ2-2; D is unclear. The CDR3 covers 12 residues. V lost 0 bases, J lost 6 bases, and 2 bases lay in between. Germline CDR1 and CDR2: SGHTA and FQGNSA. As DNA, the CDR3 is TGTGCCAGCAGCTTAGCCCCCGGGGAGCTGTTTTTT. Residues: CASSLAPGELFF.

The chain combines TRBV15 with TRBJ1-2; D not resolved. Trimming pared 0 bases from V and 4 bases from J, leaving 9 bases between. From germline, CDR1 is LNHNV and CDR2 YYDKDF (reference sequence). The CDR3 is made up of 14 amino acids. CDR3 bases: TGTGCCACCAGCAGAGAGGAGGGTAGCTATGGCTACACCTTC. Translated, it gives CATSREEGSYGYTF.

J is TRBJ2-7 and V is TRBV5-6, with 8 bases lining up with TRBD1. V lost 4 bases and J lost 3; bases outside the gene matches: 9. Germline V CDR1 and CDR2: SGHDT, YYEEEE. CDR3 size: 15 residues. CDR3 protein: CASSRTGSVFYEQYF. The CDR3 DNA sequence: TGTGCCAGCAGCCGGACAGGGAGTGTTTTCTACGAGCAGTACTTC. The variable domain in full, completed from reference TRBV5-6 and TRBJ2-7, reads DAGVTQSPTHLIKTRGQQVTLRCSPKSGHDTVSWYQQALGQGPQFIFQYYEEEERQRGNFPDRFSGHQFPNYSSELNVNALLLGDSALYLCASSRTGSVFYEQYFGPGTRLTVT.

This chain uses TRBV5-1 with TRBJ1-2; a weak D match, TRBD1 (6 bases). Germline V lookup: CDR1 SGHRS, CDR2 YFSETQ. The CDR3 covers 16 residues. V was pared by 3 bases and J by 0 bases, with 15 bases between. CDR3 amino acids: CASSSGHQVANYGYTF. CDR3 nucleotide sequence: TGCGCCAGCAGCTCGGGACACCAAGTCGCTAACTATGGCTACACCTTC.

This chain connects TRBV4-3 to TRBJ2-3, with D unresolved. CDR1 and CDR2 (germline): LGHNA, YSLEER. Deletions cut 0 bases from V and 2 bases from J, with 12 bases between. The CDR3 is 16 amino acids. The CDR3 nucleotides read TGCGCCAGCAGCCAAGAGTCCAGTGGTGCCACAGATACGCAGTATTTT. Protein sequence: CASSQESSGATDTQYF.

The chain uses TRBV6-1 and TRBJ1-2; no firm D call. Trimming took off 6 bases at V and 2 bases at J, with 7 bases between the two ends. The CDR3 covers 12 residues. Germline values: CDR1 MNHNS, CDR2 SASEGT. The CDR3: CASRYPNYGYTF. In DNA form, the CDR3 reads TGTGCCAGCAGGTACCCCAACTATGGCTACACCTTC.

This clone was seen once. V and J are TRBV5-6 and TRBJ2-3; possible D gene TRBD1, 6 bases. The CDR3 sequence is 16 residues long. Germline values: CDR1 SGHDT, CDR2 YYEEEE. V shed 4 bases and J shed 4 bases, with 19 bases lying between them. CDR3: CASSPLHRVGADTQYF. The CDR3 region has the DNA TGTGCCAGCAGCCCTCTTCACAGGGTGGGGGCAGATACGCAGTATTTT.

V gene TRBV6-4 combines with J gene TRBJ1-2, with D hard to call. The germline V gene has CDR1 MRHNA and CDR2 SNTAGT. CDR3 size: 11 residues. V was clipped by 6 bases and J by 3 bases, with 5 bases between them. DNA of the CDR3: TGTGCCAGCAGGGATTACTATGGCTACACCTTC. Its translation is CASRDYYGYTF.

This clone was detected only once. CDR3 sequence reads: CASRNYGYTF. CDR3 nucleotides: TGTGCCTCTCGCAACTATGGCTACACCTTC. The J gene is TRBJ1-2, the V gene TRBV30; the D is unclear. This CDR3 spans 10 amino acids. Trimming pared 7 bases from V and 2 bases from J, leaving 5 bases between. Germline assignment: CDR1 GTSNPN and CDR2 SVGIG (reference sequence).

The table lists this clone with a count of one. The chain recombines TRBV5-1 with TRBJ2-2, with D perhaps given as TRBD1 or TRBD2 (5 bases each). Deletions cut 0 bases from V and 4 bases from J, with 10 bases between. Germline CDR1 SGHRS, CDR2 YFSETQ. The CDR3 loop spans 15 amino acids. The CDR3 nucleotides are TGCGCCAGCAGCTTGGGAGGGGCGACCACCGGGGAGCTGTTTTTT. Its translation is CASSLGGATTGELFF.

The V and J genes are TRBV7-2 and TRBJ1-3; perhaps TRBD1 as D (6 bases). The V gene lost 9 bases and the J gene lost 9 bases, with 15 bases spanning the gap. The germline CDR1 and CDR2 sequences are SGHTA and FQGNSA. CDR3 length: 12 amino acids. In nucleotides, the CDR3 is TGTGCCAGTAACAGGGATAGCGGCACCATATATTTT. As protein: CASNRDSGTIYF.

V gene TRBV4-2 combines with J gene TRBJ2-7; D might be TRBD2 (6 bases). Germline loops: CDR1 LGHNA, CDR2 YNFKEQ. The ends were cut back, 6 bases at V and 1 base at J, with 16 bases in the middle. This CDR3 region has 15 residues. CDR3 DNA sequence: TGTGCCAGCAGGATGGGGGGAGGTTATTCCTACGAGCAGTACTTC. This translates into CASRMGGGYSYEQYF.

This clone was recorded once. The chain links TRBV19 to TRBJ2-1; tentatively, D is TRBD2 (5 bases). V lost 6 bases to trimming and J lost 5 bases, with 23 bases between them. The germline CDR1 and CDR2 sequences are LNHDA and SQIVND (reference sequence). The CDR3 contains 17 residues. The CDR3 bases are TGTGCCAGTAGCTCCCCCGGGATGTCGGTCGGGAACAATGAGCAGTTCTTC. Encoded protein: CASSSPGMSVGNNEQFF.

This clone was recorded only once. The chain links TRBV5-1 to TRBJ1-1; D possibly corresponds to TRBD1 (5 bases). Germline V lookup: CDR1 SGHRS, CDR2 YFSETQ. V lost 6 bases and J lost 1, with 13 bases in between. The CDR3 is 14 residues long. CDR3 loop: CASKSRQSNTEAFF. The DNA for the CDR3 is TGCGCCAGCAAAAGCAGACAGTCGAACACTGAAGCTTTCTTT. Full variable domain (remainder filled in from reference TRBV5-1 and TRBJ1-1): KAGVTQTPRYLIKTRGQQVTLSCSPISGHRSVSWYQQTPGQGLQFLFEYFSETQRNKGNFPGRFSGRQFSNSRSEMNVSTLELGDSALYLCASKSRQSNTEAFFGQGTRLTVV.

This clone was detected only once. The J gene is TRBJ2-1, the V gene TRBV11-3; D is uncertain. Deletions cut 6 bases from V and 7 bases from J, with 10 bases between. CDR3 length: 12 residues. The germline gives CDR1 SGHNT, CDR2 YENEEA. The CDR3 spells CASSTDANEQFF. The CDR3 DNA follows: TGTGCCAGCAGTACCGACGCGAATGAGCAGTTCTTC.

A remark on this clone: Other DNA sequences of this sample code for an identical CDR3. V and J are TRBV7-9 and TRBJ2-3, with D possibly being TRBD2 (5 bases). V lost 1 base and J 0 bases, leaving 8 bases between the germline ends. This CDR3 spans 15 amino acids. CDR1 and CDR2 (germline): SEHNR, FQNEAQ (reference sequence). DNA for the CDR3: TGTGCCAGCAGCTTAGGGACTGGTAGCACAGATACGCAGTATTTT. As protein: CASSLGTGSTDTQYF.